This TCR beta chain stems from a study of T cells in Graves' hyperthyroidism and ophthalmopathy. This clonotype was seen more than once but under ten times. Amplification yielded TCR beta CDR3 regions, with RNA transcripts as the source. In the first-round RT-PCR of the TCR CDR3, the HTBI primer set was used. From the multiplex PCR reads, TCRdb called clonotypes with MiXCR, one entry per CDR3 protein. Here the sample spans more than 300,000 distinct CDR3 sequences, roughly 18% being singletons. The sequenced sample was blood. The sequence was obtained from a young man with Graves' ophthalmopathy.

Written as DNA, the CDR3 is TGTGCCAGCTCACCACGCGTCAGCCAGAAAGAGACCCAGTACTTC. Protein product: CASSPRVSQKETQYF. This sequence joins TRBV18 and TRBJ2-5; no reliable D call. The germline CDR1 and CDR2 sequences are KGHSH and LQKENI. The length of the CDR3 is 15 residues. Trimming shortened V by 1 base and J by 3 bases, and 12 bases separated the two germline ends. The full variable domain, with the rest looked up from reference TRBV18 and TRBJ2-5, is NAGVMQNPRHLVRRRGQEARLRCSPMKGHSHVYWYRQLPEEGLKFMVYLQKENIIDESGMPKERFSAEFPKEGPSILRIQQVVRGDSAAYFCASSPRVSQKETQYFGPGTRLLVL.